Given below is one T cell receptor beta chain in context. Sequencing was performed with immunoSEQ multiplex PCR; in TCRdb, only in-frame clones are kept and a portion is missing. The sample includes approximately 53,000 clones, 80% to 95% of them seen just once. The source of the sample is a study of T cell changes during pregnancy in multiple sclerosis. CDR1 is GTSNPN, CDR2 SVGIG, per germline (reference sequence). This CDR3 is 12 amino acids long. J gave up 7 bases and V 5 bases, and 5 bases lay outside the gene matches. This chain links TRBV30 with TRBJ1-1; the match to TRBD1 covers 9 bases. This receptor was obtained from a female donor in good health, enrolled as a control in a pregnancy study. The sample here was CD4+ T cells from peripheral blood mononuclear cells, taken after pregnancy. The CDR3 DNA is TGTGCCTGGGGGGACAGGGAGTTTGAAGCTTTCTTT. This sequence encodes CAWGDREFEAFF. The whole variable domain, filled in from reference TRBV30 and TRBJ1-1, reads SQTIHQWPATLVQPVGSPLSLECTVEGTSNPNLYWYRQAAGRGLQLLFYSVGIGQISSEVPQNLSASRPQDRQFILSSKKLLLSDSGFYLCAWGDREFEAFFGQGTRLTVV.